This T cell receptor beta chain was recovered during a study of T cells in Graves' hyperthyroidism and ophthalmopathy. Amplified TCR beta CDR3 regions came from RNA transcripts. The TCR CDR3 was amplified in a first-round RT-PCR using the HTBI primer set. TCRdb passed the multiplex PCR reads through MiXCR, listing each CDR3 protein once. The table records about 690,000 distinct CDR3 sequences, roughly a sixth of them present only once. CDR1 is DFQATT, CDR2 SNEGSKA, per germline (reference sequence). CDR3 length equals 14 residues. Turning to this clonotype: A clone one base away is much larger, so this may be a read error.

V and J are TRBV20-1 and TRBJ2-7, with 9 bases fitting TRBD2. This TCR derives from a man between 45 and 60 years old with Graves' hyperthyroidism. The sequencing input was blood. CDR3 region: CSAAGLANSYEQNF. The CDR3 DNA follows: TGCAGTGCTGCGGGACTAGCTAACTCCTACGAGCAGAACTTC.